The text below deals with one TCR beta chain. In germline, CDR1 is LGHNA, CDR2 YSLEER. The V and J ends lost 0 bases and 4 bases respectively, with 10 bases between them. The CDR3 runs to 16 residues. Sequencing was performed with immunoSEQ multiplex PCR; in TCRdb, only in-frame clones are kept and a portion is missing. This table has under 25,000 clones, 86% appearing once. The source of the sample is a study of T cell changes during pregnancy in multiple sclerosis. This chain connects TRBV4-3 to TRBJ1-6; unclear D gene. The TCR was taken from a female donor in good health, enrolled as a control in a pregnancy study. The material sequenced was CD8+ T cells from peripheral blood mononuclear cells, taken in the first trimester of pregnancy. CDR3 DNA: TGCGCCAGCAGCCAAGAAGTTGGGCTGTATAATTCACCCCTCCACTTT. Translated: CASSQEVGLYNSPLHF.